Shown below are 26 T cell receptor beta chains from a single sample sequenced in a study of cytomegalovirus exposure and HLA in healthy donors. Assay: immunoSEQ multiplex PCR; the TCRdb copy retains only in-frame clones and omits some. The sample lists roughly 120,000 clones, about 83% occurring once. Sequencing was carried out using PBMCs. These receptors were obtained from a man aged 18 to 29 in good health and CMV-seronegative.

V is TRBV5-1 and J is TRBJ2-7, with D perhaps matching TRBD2 (6 bases). This CDR3 has 14 residues. Germline V lookup: CDR1 SGHRS, CDR2 YFSETQ. Trimming took off 4 bases at V and 5 bases at J, with 16 bases between the two ends. The CDR3 sequence: CASSPRRGVDEQYF. DNA for the CDR3: TGCGCCAGCAGCCCCCGGCGGGGAGTCGACGAGCAGTACTTC.

V is TRBV18 and J is TRBJ2-7, with 14 bases lining up with TRBD2. Germline V CDR1 and CDR2: KGHSH, LQKENI. This CDR3 spans 18 amino acids. J lost 1 base, V lost 3 bases, and 8 bases had no gene match. In nucleotides, the CDR3 is TGTGCCAGCTCACCCGGGACTAGCGGGAGAATCTGGTCCTACGAGCAGTACTTC. This gives the protein CASSPGTSGRIWSYEQYF.

The V and J genes are TRBV19 and TRBJ1-2; D unresolved. CDR3 size: 17 residues. V lost 0 bases and J 3 bases, leaving 17 bases between the germline ends. Looked up from germline, CDR1 is LNHDA and CDR2 is SQIVND (reference sequence). As DNA, the CDR3 is TGTGCCAGTAGTATAGATTTAGTTGGCGGGGTTGACTATGGCTACACCTTC. Its translation is CASSIDLVGGVDYGYTF.

This rearrangement joins TRBV6-5 to TRBJ1-4; 9 nucleotides agree with TRBD1. The germline V gene encodes CDR1 MNHEY and CDR2 SVGAGI. J was trimmed by 7 bases and V by 7 bases; bases with no gene match: 7. CDR3 length: 14 residues. This CDR3 reads CASTSGQGPEKLFF. DNA of the CDR3: TGTGCCAGCACCTCGGGACAGGGCCCTGAAAAACTGTTTTTT.

The chain employs TRBV4-1 and TRBJ1-2; 8 nucleotides match TRBD1. Germline CDR1 is MGHRA and CDR2 is YSYEKL. The CDR3 runs 16 residues. The V gene end was trimmed by 4 bases and the J gene end by 3 bases; junction bases not matched to a gene: 10. The CDR3 nucleotides read TGCGCCAGCAGCCCAACGACAGGGGTCTGGCACTATGGCTACACCTTC. This gives the protein CASSPTTGVWHYGYTF.

The count of this clone is one. The chain employs TRBV30 and TRBJ2-7, with 9 positions matching TRBD1. The CDR3 runs to 13 residues. Germline-derived CDR1 and CDR2 are GTSNPN and SVGIG (reference sequence). V lost 8 bases to trimming and J lost 4 bases; unmatched junction nucleotides: 9. The CDR3, as DNA: TGTGCCGGCGACAGGGGGGATACTTACGAGCAGTACTTC. This translates into CAGDRGDTYEQYF.

This chain connects TRBV29-1 to TRBJ1-4; 10 bases match TRBD1. The CDR3 is 14 amino acids. Per the germline V gene, CDR1 is SQVTM and CDR2 is ANQGSEA. With 8 bases clipped from V and 1 base from J, the junction kept 4 bases outside the gene matches. For the CDR3, the DNA is TGCAGCACCCGGGACAGGGGAACTAATGAAAAACTGTTTTTT. Translation: CSTRDRGTNEKLFF.

The DNA for the CDR3 is TGTGCCTGGAAGATGGACAGGGGGCAAGACTATGGCTACACCTTC. Translated: CAWKMDRGQDYGYTF. The chain joins TRBV30 to TRBJ1-2, with TRBD1 matching over 11 bases. This CDR3 region has 15 residues. The V gene end was trimmed by 4 bases and the J gene end by 3 bases; junction bases not matched to a gene: 7. Germline V CDR1 and CDR2: GTSNPN, SVGIG (reference sequence).

V usage is TRBV5-6 and J usage is TRBJ1-1; D remains unclear. V was shortened by 0 bases and J by 1 base, with 10 bases between the two germline ends. This CDR3 is built from 15 residues. CDR1 is SGHDT, CDR2 YYEEEE, per germline. For the CDR3, the DNA is TGTGCCAGCAGCTTGGTACGAGTATGGAACACTGAAGCTTTCTTT. Translated: CASSLVRVWNTEAFF.

V usage is TRBV6-1 and J usage is TRBJ2-1; a weak D match, TRBD1 (6 bases). Germline CDR1 reads MNHNS; CDR2 reads SASEGT. V was clipped by 6 bases and J by 5 bases, with 17 bases between them. This CDR3 contains 15 residues. CDR3 in amino acids: CASRGTILGHNEQFF. DNA of the CDR3: TGTGCCAGCAGAGGGACAATCCTGGGCCACAATGAGCAGTTCTTC.

For the CDR3, the DNA is TGTGCTAGTGGCTCCGTCGCCACTCAAGAGACCCAGTACTTC. Its translation is CASGSVATQETQYF. V and J are TRBV12-5 and TRBJ2-5; the D is unclear. Germline V gene sequence: CDR1 LGHNT, CDR2 FRNRAP. The CDR3 totals 14 residues. V lost 6 bases to trimming and J lost 2 bases, with 13 bases between them.

V gene TRBV12-5 combines with J gene TRBJ2-7; D perhaps matches TRBD1 (5 bases). V lost 6 bases and J 3 bases, leaving 15 bases between the germline ends. The CDR3 length is 14 residues. The germline gives CDR1 LGHNT, CDR2 FRNRAP. The CDR3 spells CASGLSRQIYEQYF. CDR3 nucleotide sequence: TGTGCTAGTGGCTTGTCGAGACAGATCTACGAGCAGTACTTC.

J is TRBJ1-4 and V is TRBV11-2; D perhaps matches TRBD1 (5 bases). This CDR3 is built from 15 residues. Per the germline V gene, CDR1 is SGHAT and CDR2 is FQNNGV. Trimming took off 0 bases at V and 7 bases at J, with 12 bases between the two ends. CDR3 nucleotides: TGTGCCAGCAGCTTAGATCGGGGGAATACTGAAAAACTGTTTTTT. Protein: CASSLDRGNTEKLFF.

The count of this clone is one. V and J are TRBV6-1 and TRBJ1-2; the D gene is possibly TRBD1 (6 bases). Between the trimmed V and J ends, which lost 4 bases and 6 bases, there was a span of 21 bases. The CDR3 is 16 amino acids. Germline loops: CDR1 MNHNS, CDR2 SASEGT. The CDR3 reads CASSVRQANGWDGYTF. The DNA of the CDR3 is TGTGCCAGCAGTGTCCGACAGGCCAACGGTTGGGATGGCTACACCTTC.

The V and J genes are TRBV6-5 and TRBJ1-1; 7 bases map to TRBD1. In germline, CDR1 is MNHEY, CDR2 SVGAGI. The CDR3 spans 14 residues. With 6 bases clipped from V and 1 base from J, the junction kept 5 bases outside the gene matches. The CDR3 nucleotides are TGTGCCAGCAGCTCCGGGACAGCGAACACTGAAGCTTTCTTT. Translation gives CASSSGTANTEAFF.

This clone was picked up one time. The rearrangement links TRBV13 to TRBJ1-2, with a weak D call TRBD1 (6 bases). V shed 5 bases and J shed 5 bases, with 18 bases lying between them. This CDR3 contains 15 residues. Per germline, CDR1 PRHDT and CDR2 FYEKMQ (reference sequence). The chain's CDR3 is CASSEIGGARYGYTF. CDR3 nucleotide sequence: TGTGCCAGCAGCGAGATTGGGGGCGCAAGGTATGGCTACACCTTC. The full variable domain, its missing parts supplied by reference TRBV13 and TRBJ1-2, is AAGVIQSPRHLIKEKRETATLKCYPIPRHDTVYWYQQGPGQDPQFLISFYEKMQSDKGSIPDRFSAQQFSDYHSELNMSSLELGDSALYFCASSEIGGARYGYTFGSGTRLTVV.

V usage is TRBV6-5 and J usage is TRBJ1-3; no definite D call. V lost 2 bases to trimming and J lost 0 bases, with 5 bases between them. Germline V CDR1 and CDR2: MNHEY, SVGAGI. The CDR3 runs 14 residues. CDR3 sequence: CASSYESSGNTIYF. The CDR3 region has the DNA TGTGCCAGCAGTTACGAGTCCTCTGGAAACACCATATATTTT.

The rearrangement uses TRBV6-5 and TRBJ1-2, with 7 bases that match TRBD1. CDR1 and CDR2 from the germline V gene are MNHEY and SVGAGI. This CDR3 comprises 15 residues. With 5 bases clipped from V and 4 bases from J, the junction kept 10 bases outside the gene matches. CDR3 sequence: CASSPDRKDPYGYTF. CDR3 bases: TGTGCCAGCAGTCCGGACAGGAAAGACCCCTATGGCTACACCTTC.

The chain has TRBV6-1 and TRBJ1-2; no reliable D call. The CDR3 sequence is 11 residues long. Germline V gene data show CDR1 as MNHNS and CDR2 as SASEGT. V was cut by 5 bases and J by 7 bases, with 8 bases left in between. CDR3 in amino acids: CASSSSGGYTF. Here the CDR3 DNA reads TGTGCCAGCAGTTCCTCGGGTGGCTACACCTTC.

This chain links TRBV11-1 with TRBJ2-5; no clear D gene. The CDR3 is 13 amino acids. The V end was cut by 5 bases, the J end by 5 bases, with 12 bases between. Germline CDR1 reads SGHAT; CDR2 reads FQDESV (reference sequence). Here the CDR3 DNA reads TGTGCCAGCAGCCAATCAGGAAGGGAGACCCAGTACTTC. This sequence encodes CASSQSGRETQYF. Full variable domain (remainder filled in from reference TRBV11-1 and TRBJ2-5): EAEVAQSPRYKITEKSQAVAFWCDPISGHATLYWYRQILGQGPELLVQFQDESVVDDSQLPKDRFSAERLKGVDSTLKIQPAELGDSAMYLCASSQSGRETQYFGPGTRLLVL.

This chain connects TRBV7-2 to TRBJ1-1; tentative D call: TRBD1 (6 bases). The CDR3 length is 13 residues. Germline CDR1 is SGHTA and CDR2 is FQGNSA. Trimming took 6 bases from V and 9 from J, leaving 17 bases between them. The CDR3 sequence: CASRNTGFSQAFF. In DNA form, the CDR3 reads TGTGCCAGCAGGAACACAGGGTTTTCGCAAGCTTTCTTT. Full variable domain (rest looked up from reference TRBV7-2 and TRBJ1-1): GAGVSQSPSNKVTEKGKDVELRCDPISGHTALYWYRQSLGQGLEFLIYFQGNSAPDKSGLPSDRFSAERTGGSVSTLTIQRTQQEDSAVYLCASRNTGFSQAFFGQGTRLTVV.

The rearrangement joins TRBV27 to TRBJ2-7, with D tentatively TRBD2 (5 bases). Germline loops: CDR1 MNHEY, CDR2 SMNVEV (reference sequence). The V and J ends lost 0 bases and 3 bases respectively, with 15 bases between them. The CDR3 runs to 16 residues. For the CDR3, the DNA is TGTGCCAGCAGTTTATCGGGTCGGGGAGCAGGCTACGAGCAGTACTTC. This sequence encodes CASSLSGRGAGYEQYF.

The chain has TRBV25-1 and TRBJ1-1, with TRBD1 matching 8 bases. With V trimmed by 3 bases and J by 3 bases, 6 bases remained unmatched. Germline V gives CDR1 MGHDK, CDR2 SYGVNS. The CDR3 sequence is 15 residues long. CDR3 nucleotides: TGTGCCAGCAGTGAGTCGGACAGGGTGGACACTGAAGCTTTCTTT. Its translation is CASSESDRVDTEAFF.

This clone was observed a single time. The chain links TRBV6-1 to TRBJ1-2, with 9 bases aligning to TRBD1. The germline CDR1 and CDR2 sequences are MNHNS and SASEGT. J gave up 8 bases and V 4 bases, and 2 bases lay outside the gene matches. The CDR3 is made up of 12 amino acids. The CDR3 DNA is TGTGCCAGCAGTGTAACAGGGGGCGGCTACACCTTC. Translated: CASSVTGGGYTF.

The chain carries TRBV5-1 and TRBJ2-1, with D perhaps matching TRBD2 (6 bases). Germline CDR1 and CDR2: SGHRS and YFSETQ. V was trimmed by 4 bases and J by 4 bases, leaving 21 bases between them. This CDR3 is 17 amino acids long. CDR3 in DNA: TGCGCCAGCAGCCCCCTTCCCTCGGCGGGACCTTACAATGAGCAGTTCTTC. It codes for CASSPLPSAGPYNEQFF.

V and J are TRBV6-5 and TRBJ1-2, with D possibly matching TRBD1 (5 bases). V was shortened by 4 bases and J by 7 bases, with 13 bases between the two germline ends. Germline CDR1 and CDR2: MNHEY and SVGAGI. The CDR3 runs to 13 residues. The CDR3 DNA follows: TGTGCCAGCAGTTTTACAGGTCGTGTTGGCTACACCTTC. Protein: CASSFTGRVGYTF.